The text below deals with one T cell receptor beta chain. Its antigen remains unidentified. No base quality values were provided; no much bigger clone lies one nucleotide off. TCRbeta CDR3 regions were amplified from genomic DNA using the immunoSEQ Assay, a bias-controlled multiplex PCR. Turning to the authors' computational methods: Nucleated cell counts per sample were estimated from amplification of reference gene primers within the assay. To quantify the absolute abundance of each unique TCRbeta CDR3 rearrangement, sequence reads were collapsed and filtered. For each sample, productive Simpson clonality was calculated by taking the square root of Simpson's diversity index across productive rearrangements. Drawn from immuneACCESS, this table holds only the in-frame rearrangements with V and J called that TCRdb kept. Clones are partly lost; checked studies trace under half to an unresolved V gene and leave the rest unexplained. V and J calls and clone size are given by that table; D and trimming were obtained from the DNA. For this sample there are under 250,000 clones; about 83% appear just once. The ten largest account for about 4.8% of the sample.

Participants in the prospective study were enrolled through a virtual design, were aged about 18 to 90 years, and lived in 24 United States geographic areas. Cohort assignment in the prospective study relied on participant-reported clinical history from a screening survey and a study questionnaire. Exposed participants had been in contact, within 2 weeks of entering the study, with a person who had a PCR-confirmed or clinician-diagnosed case of COVID-19. Mobile phlebotomists in the prospective study collected whole blood, serum and a nasopharyngeal or oropharyngeal swab from every participant. Prospective study participants could optionally give additional blood draws and questionnaires over a roughly 2-month period. Blood samples from the prospective study were shipped frozen or at room temperature prior to DNA extraction. These data belong to a study of blood T cell repertoires in COVID-19 (dated by TCRdb to between 2020 and 2021). Looking at the study overall: The collaborator samples originated in the United States, Italy and Spain and spanned the acute and convalescent phases of COVID-19. The repertoires were released in a freely available public database meant as a resource for research on the immune response to SARS-CoV-2. Sample metadata almost always included a de-identified subject ID, COVID-19 status, age in years and sex. Samples came from the ongoing ImmuneRACE study (first 160 participants) plus 1,254 subjects from 6 global collaborators. Where available, HLA class I and class II types were taken from metadata supplied by the sample provider and were not determined by assay-based typing. The material from the prospective study consisted of cDNA or gDNA derived from T cells, B-cell-depleted T cells, or PBMCs. The dataset comprised deeply sampled blood TCRbeta repertoires from subjects exposed to, actively infected with, or recovered from COVID-19. Broad study findings and their caveats: The amount of clinical and demographic metadata varied by source and participant and was provided uncurated.

Trimming leaves V shorter by 4 bases and J shorter by 7 bases, with the junction holding 7 bases beyond the gene matches. Taken from cysteine to phenylalanine, the CDR3 has 15 residues. The DNA shown is the 45-base CDR3, in frame from base 1. CDR1 is given as SGDLS and CDR2 as YYNGEE, both from the germline V gene. The chain employs TRBV9 and TRBJ1-6; TRBD1 agrees with 8 junctional bases. The receptor's source is a woman aged 50 to 60 who had been exposed to COVID-19. The source material was PBMCs or T cells enriched from blood (not recorded which). CDR3 region: CASSPRGQMNSPLHF. Read as DNA, the sequence is TGTGCCAGCAGCCCCAGGGGGCAAATGAATTCACCCCTCCACTTT.